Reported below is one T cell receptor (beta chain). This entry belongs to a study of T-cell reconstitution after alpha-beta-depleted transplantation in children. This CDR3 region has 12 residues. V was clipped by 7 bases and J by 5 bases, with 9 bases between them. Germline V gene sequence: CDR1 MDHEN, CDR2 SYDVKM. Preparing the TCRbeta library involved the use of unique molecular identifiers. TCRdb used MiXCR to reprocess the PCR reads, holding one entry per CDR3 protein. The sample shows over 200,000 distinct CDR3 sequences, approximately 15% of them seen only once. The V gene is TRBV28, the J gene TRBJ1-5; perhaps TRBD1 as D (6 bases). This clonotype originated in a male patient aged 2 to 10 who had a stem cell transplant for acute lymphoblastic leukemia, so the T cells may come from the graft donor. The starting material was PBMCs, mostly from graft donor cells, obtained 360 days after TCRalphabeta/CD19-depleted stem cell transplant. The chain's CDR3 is CASTPGDQPQHF. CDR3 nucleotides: TGTGCCAGCACCCCAGGGGATCAGCCCCAGCATTTT.